This T cell receptor (beta chain) was identified in a study of vaccination and CD4 T cells after COVID-19. Overall study context: Investigators drew the post-COVID samples a median around 93 days after diagnosis, with a range of 35 to 161.

V was clipped by 2 bases and J by 0 bases, with 8 bases between them. Looked up from germline, CDR1 is SGHVS and CDR2 is FNYEAQ. This CDR3 contains 16 residues. An Oncomine TCR Beta short-read assay was used to sequence the DNA from cultured CD4+ T cells. Via MiXCR, TCRdb re-called the PCR reads, giving one row per CDR3 protein. The table lists some 25,000 distinct CDR3 sequences, around 48% of them singletons. Sample treatment: roughly 11-day PBMC culture with coronavirus spike peptide pools or control peptides (ViraFEST assay). Fresh IL-2 medium was used to replace half of the medium on days 3 and 7. Negative selection yielded CD4+ T cells from day-10 cultures. Turning to this clonotype: No antigen is known for it.

Study-wide findings and caveats: Convalescent patients saw a median roughly 90% of their reactive clones show up only after vaccination.

The rearrangement links TRBV7-6 to TRBJ1-6; the D is unclear. The receptor was derived from a human donor who had recovered from COVID-19. The sequenced sample consisted of CD4+ T cells from blood, cultured in vitro. The CDR3 sequence is CASSLKPASYNSPLHF. Written as DNA, the CDR3 is TGTGCCAGCAGCTTAAAGCCAGCCTCCTATAATTCACCCCTCCACTTT.